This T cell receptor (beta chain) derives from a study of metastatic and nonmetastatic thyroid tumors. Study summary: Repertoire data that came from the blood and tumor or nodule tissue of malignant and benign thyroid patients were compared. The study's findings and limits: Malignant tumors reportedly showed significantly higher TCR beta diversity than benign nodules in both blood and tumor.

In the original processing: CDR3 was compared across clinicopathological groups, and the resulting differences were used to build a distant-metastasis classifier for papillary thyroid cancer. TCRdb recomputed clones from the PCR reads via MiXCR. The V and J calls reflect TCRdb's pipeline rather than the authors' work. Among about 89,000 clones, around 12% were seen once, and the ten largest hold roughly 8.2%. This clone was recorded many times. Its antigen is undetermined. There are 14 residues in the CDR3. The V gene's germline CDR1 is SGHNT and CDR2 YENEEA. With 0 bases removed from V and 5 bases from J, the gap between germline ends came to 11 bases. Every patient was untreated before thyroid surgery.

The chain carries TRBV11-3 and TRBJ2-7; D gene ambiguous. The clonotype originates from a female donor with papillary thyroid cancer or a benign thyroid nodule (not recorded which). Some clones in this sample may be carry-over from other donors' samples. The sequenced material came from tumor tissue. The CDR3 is CASSLEGLSNEQYF. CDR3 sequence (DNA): TGTGCCAGCAGCTTAGAAGGGTTGTCAAACGAGCAGTACTTC.